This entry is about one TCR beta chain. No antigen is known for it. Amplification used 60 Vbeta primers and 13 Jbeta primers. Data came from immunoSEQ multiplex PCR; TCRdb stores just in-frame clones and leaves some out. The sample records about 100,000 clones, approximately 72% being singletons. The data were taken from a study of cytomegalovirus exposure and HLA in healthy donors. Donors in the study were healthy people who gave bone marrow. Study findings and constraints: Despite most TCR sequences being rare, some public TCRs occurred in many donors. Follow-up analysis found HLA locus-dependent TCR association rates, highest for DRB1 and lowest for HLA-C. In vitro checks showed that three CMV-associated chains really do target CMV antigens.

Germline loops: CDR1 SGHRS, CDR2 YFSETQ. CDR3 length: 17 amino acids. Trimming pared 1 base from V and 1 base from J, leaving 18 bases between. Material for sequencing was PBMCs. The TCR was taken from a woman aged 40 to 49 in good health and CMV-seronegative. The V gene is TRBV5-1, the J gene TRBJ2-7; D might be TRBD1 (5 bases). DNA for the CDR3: TGCGCCAGCAGCTTGTCTTGGACACCCAAAATATCCTACGAGCAGTACTTC. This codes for CASSLSWTPKISYEQYF.